This T cell receptor (beta chain) came from a study of cytomegalovirus exposure and HLA in healthy donors. General study findings and limits: Reportedly, TCR beta sequences accurately predicted HLA-A and HLA-B alleles in most subjects.

Germline V lookup: CDR1 SGHTA, CDR2 FQGNSA. CDR3 size: 14 residues. V lost 1 base and J lost 1, with 7 bases in between. Amplification used 60 Vbeta primers and 13 Jbeta primers. Here immunoSEQ multiplex PCR was the method, and the copy in TCRdb shows in-frame clones only, minus some. The data contain 160,000 or so clones, 70% to 90% of them singletons. Concerning this clone itself: As yet, its antigen is unknown.

The chain is built from TRBV7-2 and TRBJ1-1; D remains ambiguous. The TCR sequence derives from a woman under 40 in good health and CMV-seropositive. The specimen was PBMCs. CDR3 coding DNA: TGTGCCAGCAGCTTAGGAGGCAAGAACACTGAAGCTTTCTTT. As protein: CASSLGGKNTEAFF.